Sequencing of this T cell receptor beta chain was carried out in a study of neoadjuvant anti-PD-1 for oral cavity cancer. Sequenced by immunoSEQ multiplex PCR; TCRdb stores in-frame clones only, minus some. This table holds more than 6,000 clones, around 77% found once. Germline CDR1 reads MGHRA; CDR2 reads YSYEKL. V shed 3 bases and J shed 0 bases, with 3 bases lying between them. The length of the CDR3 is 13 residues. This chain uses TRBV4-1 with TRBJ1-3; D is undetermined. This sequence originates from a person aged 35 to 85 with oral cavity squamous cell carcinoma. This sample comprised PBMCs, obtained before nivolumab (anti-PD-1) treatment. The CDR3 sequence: CASSQNSGNTIYF. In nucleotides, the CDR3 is TGCGCCAGCAGCCAGAACTCTGGAAACACCATATATTTT.